This TCR beta chain was sequenced in a study of blood T cell repertoires in COVID-19. Study overall: In each case, the material was cDNA or gDNA derived from T cells, B-cell-depleted T cells, or PBMCs.

This CDR3 has 13 amino acids. Trimming cost V 7 bases and J 0 bases, with 10 bases left between them. Germline CDR1 is MNHNY and CDR2 is SVGAGI (reference sequence). In the authors' methods: The assay estimated nucleated cells by amplifying reference gene primers. The data were produced by immunoSEQ multiplex PCR, yet TCRdb's version contains in-frame clones alone and is incomplete. V, J and clone size are those of that table, while D and trimming were read from the DNA. Here the sample spans about 45,000 clones, around 82% being singletons. In this sample, this clone turned up a few times. The material sequenced was peripheral blood. The receptor comes from a woman at least 80 years old with acute or convalescent COVID-19. The chain couples TRBV6-6 to TRBJ2-7; no firm D call. CDR3 protein: CASTQAASYEQYF. CDR3 DNA: TGTGCCAGCACTCAGGCAGCCTCCTACGAGCAGTACTTC.